The clone carrying this T cell receptor beta chain was found a few times. What it recognizes is unknown. This sample stems from a study of OX40 agonist ivuxolimab in advanced cancers. About the study: Partial responses were achieved by three patients: one hepatocellular carcinoma, two cutaneous melanoma.

Researchers took blood at baseline, on cycle 4 day 1, and on cycle 7 day 1. Data came from immunoSEQ multiplex PCR; TCRdb stores just in-frame clones and leaves some out. Counted here are 90,000 to 100,000 clones, around 90% occurring once; the ten biggest clones make up 0.7% to 0.9%. Broader study findings: Clonal expansion by week 6 occurred in CD4+ and CD8+ blood T cells (at 0.1 to 3.0 mg/kg).

The source was CD4+ or CD8+ T cells sorted from blood, collected in a trial of the OX40 agonist ivuxolimab. This receptor was identified in an adult with an advanced solid tumor such as melanoma, head and neck, liver or kidney cancer.

The CDR3 DNA is TGTGCCAGCTCACTACAGGGGAACACTGAAGCTTTCTTT. Protein: CASSLQGNTEAFF. This chain joins TRBV18 and TRBJ1-1, with D perhaps TRBD1 (6 bases). V was pared by 4 bases and J by 1 base, with 7 bases between. The germline gives CDR1 KGHSH, CDR2 LQKENI. The CDR3 runs to 13 residues.